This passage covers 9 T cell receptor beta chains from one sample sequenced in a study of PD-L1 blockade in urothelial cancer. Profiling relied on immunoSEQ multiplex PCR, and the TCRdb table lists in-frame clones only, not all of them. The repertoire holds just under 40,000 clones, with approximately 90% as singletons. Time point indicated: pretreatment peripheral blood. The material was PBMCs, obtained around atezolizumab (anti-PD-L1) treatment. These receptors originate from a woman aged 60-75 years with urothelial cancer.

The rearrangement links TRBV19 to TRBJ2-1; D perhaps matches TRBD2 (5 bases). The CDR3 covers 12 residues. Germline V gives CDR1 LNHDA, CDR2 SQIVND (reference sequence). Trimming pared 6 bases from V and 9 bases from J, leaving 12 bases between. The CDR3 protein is CASSPGIGEQFF. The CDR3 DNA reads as TGTGCCAGTAGCCCCGGGATAGGTGAGCAGTTCTTC.

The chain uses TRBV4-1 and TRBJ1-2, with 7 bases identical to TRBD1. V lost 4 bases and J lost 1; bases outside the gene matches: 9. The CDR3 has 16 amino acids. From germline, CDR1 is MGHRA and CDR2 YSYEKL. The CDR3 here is CASSRTPGQNNYGYTF. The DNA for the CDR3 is TGCGCCAGCAGCCGAACCCCGGGACAGAATAACTATGGCTACACCTTC.

CDR3 sequence reads: CASSSRTSGSYEQYF. In nucleotides, the CDR3 is TGCGCCAGCAGCTCTAGGACTAGCGGGAGTTACGAGCAGTACTTC. This chain links TRBV5-1 with TRBJ2-7; 13 positions match TRBD2. CDR3 size: 15 residues. Losses at the gene ends were 3 bases for V and 4 bases for J; bases not matched to a gene: 4. CDR1 SGHRS and CDR2 YFSETQ come from the germline V gene.

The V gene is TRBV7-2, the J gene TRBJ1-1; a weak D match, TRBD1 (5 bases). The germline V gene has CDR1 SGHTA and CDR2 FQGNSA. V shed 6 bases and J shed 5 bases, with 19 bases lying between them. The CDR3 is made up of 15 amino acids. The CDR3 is CASRSGTGGRTEAFF. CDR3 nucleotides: TGTGCCAGCAGATCCGGGACGGGGGGTAGGACTGAAGCTTTCTTT.

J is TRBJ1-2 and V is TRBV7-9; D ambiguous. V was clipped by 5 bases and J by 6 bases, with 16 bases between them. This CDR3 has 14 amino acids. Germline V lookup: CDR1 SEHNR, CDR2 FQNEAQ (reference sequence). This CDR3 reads CASSLRVGVHGYTF. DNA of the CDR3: TGTGCCAGCAGCCTCCGGGTCGGGGTGCATGGCTACACCTTC.

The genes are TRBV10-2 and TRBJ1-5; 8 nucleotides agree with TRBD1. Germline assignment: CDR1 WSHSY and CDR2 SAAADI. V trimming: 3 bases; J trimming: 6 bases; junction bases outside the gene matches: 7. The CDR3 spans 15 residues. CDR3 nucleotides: TGCGCCAGCAGTGACGGGCAGGGGGCCATTCAGCCCCAGCATTTT. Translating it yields CASSDGQGAIQPQHF.

In DNA, the CDR3 is TGTGCCAGCAGGCTAGCGGGGGGCTCCTACGAGCAGTACTTC. This sequence encodes CASRLAGGSYEQYF. The chain joins TRBV2 to TRBJ2-7; 11 bases align to TRBD2. Germline V lookup: CDR1 SNHLY, CDR2 FYNNEI. The CDR3 sequence is 14 residues long. Trimming removed 6 bases from V and 0 bases from J; junction bases left unmatched: 1.

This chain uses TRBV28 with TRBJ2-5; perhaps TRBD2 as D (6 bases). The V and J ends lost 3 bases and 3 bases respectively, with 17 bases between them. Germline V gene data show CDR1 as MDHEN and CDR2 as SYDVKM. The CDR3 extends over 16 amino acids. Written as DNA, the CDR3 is TGTGCCAGCAGTTTCTCACCGCGGCGGGAAGAAGAGACCCAGTACTTC. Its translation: CASSFSPRREEETQYF.

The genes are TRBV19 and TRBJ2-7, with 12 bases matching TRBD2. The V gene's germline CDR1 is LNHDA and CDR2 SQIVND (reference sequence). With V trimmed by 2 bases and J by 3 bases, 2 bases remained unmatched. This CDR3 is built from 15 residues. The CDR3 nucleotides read TGTGCCAGTAGTATACTAGCGGGAGGGGGCTACGAGCAGTACTTC. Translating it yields CASSILAGGGYEQYF.